Below, 15 T cell receptor beta chains from the same sample are listed, as sequenced in a study of T cell changes during pregnancy in multiple sclerosis. TCRdb's copy holds only in-frame clones and misses some; the assay was immunoSEQ multiplex PCR. This table has more than 20,000 clones, around 90% appearing once. Here the sequenced sample was CD4+ T cells from peripheral blood mononuclear cells, taken in the third trimester of pregnancy. These receptors were taken from a female donor with multiple sclerosis, enrolled in a pregnancy study.

The chain has TRBV7-8 and TRBJ2-7; D ambiguous. CDR3 length: 13 residues. Trimming removed 4 bases at V and 0 bases at J, with 7 bases between. Germline V lookup: CDR1 SGHVS, CDR2 FQNEAQ. CDR3 in DNA: TGTGCCAGCAGCTGGGCACTCTCCTACGAGCAGTACTTC. Its protein product is CASSWALSYEQYF.

The rearrangement links TRBV11-1 to TRBJ2-2, with D possibly being TRBD1 (6 bases). CDR3 length: 14 amino acids. The germline V gene has CDR1 SGHAT and CDR2 FQDESV (reference sequence). V lost 5 bases and J 7 bases, leaving 14 bases between the germline ends. The CDR3 nucleotides read TGTGCCAGCAGCCCCCCCCAGGGGCACGGGGAGCTGTTTTTT. Translating it yields CASSPPQGHGELFF. Variable domain in full (rest from reference TRBV11-1 and TRBJ2-2): EAEVAQSPRYKITEKSQAVAFWCDPISGHATLYWYRQILGQGPELLVQFQDESVVDDSQLPKDRFSAERLKGVDSTLKIQPAELGDSAMYLCASSPPQGHGELFFGEGSRLTVL.

CDR3 protein: CASSPLASGGADTQYF. The CDR3 region has the DNA TGTGCCAGCTCACCATTGGCTAGCGGGGGAGCGGATACGCAGTATTTT. This sequence joins TRBV18 and TRBJ2-3; 10 bases align to TRBD2. CDR3 size: 16 residues. Germline trimming cut 2 bases from V and 6 bases from J; bases unmatched to any gene: 8. CDR1 KGHSH and CDR2 LQKENI come from the germline V gene.

About this clone: Other DNA variants within this sample encode the same CDR3. The genes are TRBV18 and TRBJ1-6; weak D call: TRBD1 (6 bases). The CDR3 sequence is 14 residues long. V was clipped by 5 bases and J by 10 bases, with 15 bases between them. CDR1 is KGHSH, CDR2 LQKENI, per germline. CDR3 DNA sequence: TGTGCCAGCTCATTAACAGGGTCGGGATCACCCCTCCACTTT. Amino acids: CASSLTGSGSPLHF.

The V and J genes are TRBV29-1 and TRBJ2-5; a possible D gene is TRBD2 (7 bases). Per germline, CDR1 SQVTM and CDR2 ANQGSEA. The CDR3 has 15 residues. The V end was cut by 4 bases, the J end by 4 bases, with 19 bases between. Here the CDR3 reads CSVARARGGPETQYF. The DNA for the CDR3 is TGCAGCGTTGCACGTGCAAGGGGGGGGCCAGAGACCCAGTACTTC.

The rearrangement uses TRBV11-2 and TRBJ1-2; unclear D gene. The CDR3 is 13 residues long. Looked up from germline, CDR1 is SGHAT and CDR2 is FQNNGV. V dropped 1 base and J dropped 8 bases, with 11 bases sitting between them. The CDR3 reads CASSLARDGGYTF. CDR3 DNA: TGTGCCAGCAGCTTAGCGAGGGATGGCGGCTACACCTTC. Looking up the rest from reference TRBV11-2 and TRBJ1-2 gives the full variable domain: EAGVAQSPRYKIIEKRQSVAFWCNPISGHATLYWYQQILGQGPKLLIQFQNNGVVDDSQLPKDRFSAERLKGVDSTLKIQPAKLEDSAVYLCASSLARDGGYTFGSGTRLTVV.

V gene TRBV12-5 combines with J gene TRBJ2-3; no definite D call. This CDR3 contains 13 residues. V was pared by 3 bases and J by 4 bases, with 8 bases between. Germline-derived CDR1 and CDR2 are LGHNT and FRNRAP. The CDR3 nucleotides are TGTGCTAGTGGTTTTCGAGAGCCAGATACGCAGTATTTT. Translated: CASGFREPDTQYF.

The chain couples TRBV11-2 to TRBJ1-1, with TRBD1 matching 12 bases. This CDR3 is 18 amino acids long. V trimming: 4 bases; J trimming: 1 base; junction bases outside the gene matches: 10. Germline V CDR1 and CDR2: SGHAT, FQNNGV. DNA of the CDR3: TGTGCCAGCAGCTCGCTCGGGACAGGGGGCTTCGGGAACACTGAAGCTTTCTTT. This gives the protein CASSSLGTGGFGNTEAFF.

The CDR3 region is CASSPGQGRGGYTF. The CDR3 region has the DNA TGTGCCAGCTCACCAGGACAGGGCCGCGGGGGCTACACCTTC. The J gene is TRBJ1-2, the V gene TRBV18; 8 bases map to TRBD1. With V trimmed by 2 bases and J by 8 bases, 7 bases remained unmatched. Germline V gene lookup returns CDR1 KGHSH and CDR2 LQKENI. This CDR3 is built from 14 residues.

The chain carries TRBV7-9 and TRBJ2-2; the D gene is possibly TRBD1 (5 bases). The CDR3 covers 15 residues. Germline assignment: CDR1 SEHNR and CDR2 FQNEAQ (reference sequence). Trimming stripped 2 bases from V and 3 bases from J, with 10 bases between. CDR3 region: CASSLLQGHTGELFF. In DNA, the CDR3 is TGTGCCAGCAGCTTACTCCAGGGTCACACCGGGGAGCTGTTTTTT.

V gene TRBV7-3 combines with J gene TRBJ1-1, with a possible D match to TRBD1 (6 bases). Trimming removed 3 bases at V and 11 bases at J, with 13 bases between. Germline V gene sequence: CDR1 SGHTA, CDR2 FQGTGA. This CDR3 comprises 12 residues. This CDR3 reads CASSFATGKAFF. CDR3 nucleotides: TGTGCCAGCAGCTTCGCTACAGGGAAGGCTTTCTTT.

The chain combines TRBV5-1 with TRBJ2-2; D not certain. The CDR3 consists of 16 residues. Trimming left V 1 base short and J 2 bases short, with 12 bases between. CDR1 is SGHRS and CDR2 is YFSETQ in the germline V gene. This CDR3 reads CASSLSAGSNTGELFF. In nucleotides, the CDR3 is TGCGCCAGCAGCTTGTCGGCCGGGTCCAACACCGGGGAGCTGTTTTTT.

The chain is built from TRBV19 and TRBJ2-7, with 14 bases lining up with TRBD2. Unmatched junction bases numbered 3, after V lost 4 bases and J lost 4 bases. The CDR3 is made up of 15 amino acids. The germline V gene encodes CDR1 LNHDA and CDR2 SQIVND (reference sequence). CDR3 in DNA: TGTGCCAGTAGTACGGGGACTAGCGGGGGTTACGAGCAGTACTTC. Translation: CASSTGTSGGYEQYF.

In regard to this clone: Other DNA sequences in the sample encode the same CDR3. The chain uses TRBV5-4 and TRBJ2-3; a possible D gene is TRBD1 (6 bases). The CDR3 consists of 13 residues. CDR1 SGHNT and CDR2 YYREEE come from the germline V gene (reference sequence). V gave up 4 bases and J gave up 3 bases, with 9 bases separating them. The DNA for the CDR3 is TGTGCCAGCAGCCTGGACAGTACAGATACGCAGTATTTT. Its protein is CASSLDSTDTQYF. Supplemented by reference TRBV5-4 and TRBJ2-3, the full variable domain reads ETGVTQSPTHLIKTRGQQVTLRCSSQSGHNTVSWYQQALGQGPQFIFQYYREEENGRGNFPPRFSGLQFPNYSSELNVNALELDDSALYLCASSLDSTDTQYFGPGTRLTVL.

The genes are TRBV5-1 and TRBJ2-7; 9 positions agree with TRBD2. The CDR3 spans 15 residues. Losses at the gene ends were 0 bases for V and 2 bases for J; bases not matched to a gene: 3. Germline CDR1 is SGHRS and CDR2 is YFSETQ. The CDR3: CASSLGGGGAYEQYF. DNA of the CDR3: TGCGCCAGCAGCTTGGGCGGCGGGGGGGCCTACGAGCAGTACTTC. The complete variable domain, with remaining parts taken from reference TRBV5-1 and TRBJ2-7, reads KAGVTQTPRYLIKTRGQQVTLSCSPISGHRSVSWYQQTPGQGLQFLFEYFSETQRNKGNFPGRFSGRQFSNSRSEMNVSTLELGDSALYLCASSLGGGGAYEQYFGPGTRLTVT.